The 28 T cell receptor beta chains below come from one sample, sequenced in a study of neurological immune-mediated disorders. The sample's time point: longitudinal time-point 3. TCRdb ran MiXCR on the 5' RACE reads and lists one entry per CDR3 protein. This sample has under 100,000 distinct CDR3 sequences, with 3.5% to 5.5% found just once. The sample comprised PBMCs. The source of these receptors is a woman aged 55-75 years with multiple sclerosis.

This clonotype occurred many times. The gene calls are TRBV7-2 and TRBJ2-5; D remains unclear. V gave up 1 base and J gave up 4 bases, with 7 bases separating them. Germline V gene sequence: CDR1 SGHTA, CDR2 FQGNSA. This CDR3 spans 13 amino acids. Here the CDR3 DNA reads TGTGCCAGCAGCTTAGGGCAGAGAGAGACCCAGTACTTC. As protein: CASSLGQRETQYF.

This clonotype was recorded at least ten times. The CDR3 loop reads CASSSQGENTEAFF. For the CDR3, the DNA is TGTGCCAGCTCATCACAGGGGGAGAACACTGAAGCTTTCTTT. V is TRBV18 and J is TRBJ1-1, with 8 bases fitting TRBD1. V trimming: 5 bases; J trimming: 1 base; junction bases outside the gene matches: 3. Germline values: CDR1 KGHSH, CDR2 LQKENI. The CDR3 consists of 14 residues.

This clonotype was picked up many times. Germline is not matched at one junction end, which may reflect a read error. The CDR3 loop reads CASTERGTGGGEQYF. Here the CDR3 DNA reads TGTGCCAGCACTGAAAGAGGGACAGGGGGTGGCGAGCAGTACTTC. The genes are TRBV2 and TRBJ2-7; TRBD1 matches 11 bases. The CDR3 contains 15 residues. Germline V lookup: CDR1 SNHLY, CDR2 FYNNEI.

This clonotype occurred many times. This rearrangement joins TRBV7-2 to TRBJ2-3; 7 nucleotides line up with TRBD2. The CDR3 is 14 amino acids. Looked up from germline, CDR1 is SGHTA and CDR2 is FQGNSA. The V gene end was trimmed by 1 base and the J gene end by 5 bases; junction bases not matched to a gene: 3. The CDR3 protein is CASSLGGGRDTQYF. CDR3 DNA sequence: TGTGCCAGCAGCTTAGGGGGGGGACGAGATACGCAGTATTTT. The whole variable domain, remainder taken from reference TRBV7-2 and TRBJ2-3, is GAGVSQSPSNKVTEKGKDVELRCDPISGHTALYWYRQSLGQGLEFLIYFQGNSAPDKSGLPSDRFSAERTGGSVSTLTIQRTQQEDSAVYLCASSLGGGRDTQYFGPGTRLTVL.

There are many counts of this clonotype. This chain uses TRBV20-1 with TRBJ2-1; D possibly matches TRBD1 or TRBD2 (5 bases each). The CDR3 totals 13 residues. The ends were cut back, 3 bases at V and 7 bases at J, with 13 bases in the middle. Germline V gene data show CDR1 as DFQATT and CDR2 as SNEGSKA (reference sequence). The CDR3 DNA is TGCAGTGCTAGTGCGACTGGGGGTAATGAGCAGTTCTTC. It codes for CSASATGGNEQFF.

The table lists this clonotype with many counts. V usage is TRBV12-3 or TRBV12-4 and J usage is TRBJ1-2; TRBD1 aligns across 7 bases. CDR3 length: 14 amino acids. Trimming removed 10 bases from V and 0 bases from J; junction bases left unmatched: 8. The CDR3 region has the DNA TGTGCCACCAGAGAGACAGGGTCTAACTATGGCTACACCTTC. Its protein is CATRETGSNYGYTF.

This chain joins TRBV5-6 and TRBJ2-5, with 10 bases identical to TRBD2. V was pared by 0 bases and J by 5 bases, with 10 bases of the junction left unmatched. Germline V gene data show CDR1 as SGHDT and CDR2 as YYEEEE. The CDR3 length is 17 residues. The CDR3 sequence: CASSLEASGGSGETQYF. CDR3 coding DNA: TGTGCCAGCAGCTTGGAGGCTAGCGGGGGCTCTGGGGAGACCCAGTACTTC. The full variable domain, in which reference TRBV5-6 and TRBJ2-5 provide the parts outside the CDR3, is DAGVTQSPTHLIKTRGQQVTLRCSPKSGHDTVSWYQQALGQGPQFIFQYYEEEERQRGNFPDRFSGHQFPNYSSELNVNALLLGDSALYLCASSLEASGGSGETQYFGPGTRLLVL.

This clonotype was observed many times. The V and J genes are TRBV10-2 and TRBJ1-1; 11 positions match TRBD1. The junction had 9 bases not matched to a gene; V was cut back by 2 bases and J by 10 bases. CDR3 length: 15 amino acids. Germline V gives CDR1 WSHSY, CDR2 SAAADI. CDR3: CASSEPGQGARGAFF. CDR3 DNA sequence: TGCGCCAGCAGTGAGCCAGGACAGGGGGCGCGTGGAGCTTTCTTT.

This clonotype came up many times. This chain uses TRBV14 with TRBJ1-1; 7 bases are a match to TRBD1. The CDR3 is made up of 14 amino acids. Germline-derived CDR1 and CDR2 are SGHDN and FVKESK. Trimming took 6 bases from V and 2 from J; bases not matched to a gene: 6. The CDR3 nucleotides are TGTGCCAGCAGTCACAGGGGCCCCAACACTGAAGCTTTCTTT. Translated, it gives CASSHRGPNTEAFF.

This clonotype has at least ten counts. The chain employs TRBV20-1 and TRBJ1-2; perhaps TRBD1 as D (5 bases). Trimming cost V 6 bases and J 8 bases, with 10 bases left between them. Per the germline V gene, CDR1 is DFQATT and CDR2 is SNEGSKA (reference sequence). The CDR3 has 10 amino acids. CDR3 sequence (DNA): TGCAGTGCCCAATGGGGGGGCTACACCTTC. This sequence encodes CSAQWGGYTF.

This chain joins TRBV20-1 and TRBJ2-5, with D possibly matching TRBD1 (6 bases). Germline CDR1 is DFQATT and CDR2 is SNEGSKA (reference sequence). This CDR3 contains 12 residues. V was shortened by 2 bases and J by 5 bases, with 9 bases between the two germline ends. This CDR3 is CSARPGDETQYF. The CDR3 bases are TGCAGTGCTAGACCAGGGGATGAGACCCAGTACTTC.

This clonotype was seen many times. The V gene is TRBV10-3, the J gene TRBJ1-5; D perhaps matches TRBD1 (5 bases). This CDR3 spans 14 amino acids. Trimming left V 2 bases short and J 3 bases short, with 8 bases between. Looked up from germline, CDR1 is ENHRY and CDR2 is SYGVKD. CDR3 nucleotide sequence: TGTGCCATCAGTGAGGTAGGGGTCAATCAGCCCCAGCATTTT. Protein sequence: CAISEVGVNQPQHF.

This clonotype was seen at least ten times. The chain carries TRBV6-6 and TRBJ1-4; D ambiguous. Germline loops: CDR1 MNHNY, CDR2 SVGAGI (reference sequence). V was trimmed by 5 bases and J by 3 bases, leaving 16 bases between them. This CDR3 has 16 residues. CDR3 loop: CASSPPGGRANEKLFF. The CDR3 nucleotides read TGTGCCAGCAGTCCACCGGGCGGGCGGGCTAATGAAAAACTGTTTTTT.

This clonotype was observed many times. This chain joins TRBV7-2 and TRBJ2-7; a weak D match, TRBD1 (6 bases). The germline V gene encodes CDR1 SGHTA and CDR2 FQGNSA. This CDR3 region has 12 residues. V was cut by 5 bases and J by 12 bases, with 17 bases left in between. CDR3 in DNA: TGTGCCAGCAGCGTAAACAGGGAGCGTCTGTACTTC. It codes for CASSVNRERLYF. The variable domain in full, with the rest retrieved from reference TRBV7-2 and TRBJ2-7, is GAGVSQSPSNKVTEKGKDVELRCDPISGHTALYWYRQSLGQGLEFLIYFQGNSAPDKSGLPSDRFSAERTGGSVSTLTIQRTQQEDSAVYLCASSVNRERLYFGPGTRLTVT.

This clonotype was counted at least ten times. The chain uses TRBV12-3 or TRBV12-4 and TRBJ1-5, with 7 bases lining up with TRBD1. CDR3 size: 14 residues. V was pared by 5 bases and J by 4 bases, with 5 bases of the junction left unmatched. The CDR3 loop reads CASSLTGRNQPQHF. The CDR3 region has the DNA TGTGCCAGCAGTCTGACAGGGCGGAATCAGCCCCAGCATTTT.

This clonotype appeared many times. The gene calls are TRBV20-1 and TRBJ2-1, with TRBD2 matching 15 bases. Germline CDR1 DFQATT, CDR2 SNEGSKA (reference sequence). Trimming at V came to 4 bases and at J to 7 bases, leaving 8 bases not matched to a gene. CDR3 length: 16 residues. The CDR3 is CSATSPGTSGGNEQFF. The CDR3 DNA is TGCAGTGCTACGAGTCCTGGGACTAGCGGGGGGAATGAGCAGTTCTTC.

This clonotype was detected many times. The rearrangement uses TRBV20-1 and TRBJ2-5; TRBD2 agrees at 11 bases. Germline assignment: CDR1 DFQATT and CDR2 SNEGSKA (reference sequence). V was pared by 0 bases and J by 5 bases, with 23 bases of the junction left unmatched. The CDR3 covers 21 residues. The CDR3 is CSARDPGGKQNSGGAMETQYF. The CDR3 DNA is TGCAGTGCTAGAGATCCGGGAGGGAAACAGAATAGCGGGGGGGCGATGGAGACCCAGTACTTC.

This clonotype appeared many times. The chain carries TRBV20-1 and TRBJ1-1, with 8 bases matching TRBD1. CDR3 size: 14 residues. The V gene's germline CDR1 is DFQATT and CDR2 SNEGSKA (reference sequence). J gave up 0 bases and V 3 bases, and 3 bases lay outside the gene matches. CDR3 sequence (DNA): TGCAGTGCTAGCGGGACAGGTTTGAACACTGAAGCTTTCTTT. Translation: CSASGTGLNTEAFF.

This clonotype was picked up many times. The rearrangement links TRBV5-1 to TRBJ1-1; 7 bases match TRBD1. This CDR3 has 16 amino acids. Germline loops: CDR1 SGHRS, CDR2 YFSETQ. V shed 4 bases, J shed 4 bases, and the junction held 13 bases outside the gene matches. CDR3 sequence: CASSPTQWSGGTEAFF. The CDR3 DNA is TGCGCCAGCAGCCCCACACAATGGTCAGGGGGCACTGAAGCTTTCTTT.

This clonotype has ten or more counts. The rearrangement joins TRBV18 to TRBJ2-7, with TRBD2 matching over 8 bases. Trimming took 1 base from V and 4 from J; bases not matched to a gene: 15. The CDR3 is made up of 18 amino acids. Germline-derived CDR1 and CDR2 are KGHSH and LQKENI. The DNA for the CDR3 is TGTGCCAGCTCACCACTGCCGTCGGGAGGGCAGACCTATTACGAGCAGTACTTC. Translating it yields CASSPLPSGGQTYYEQYF.

This clonotype was recorded at least ten times. The chain is built from TRBV29-1 and TRBJ1-5; TRBD1 is a possible D gene (6 bases). V lost 7 bases, J lost 5 bases, and 15 bases lay in between. CDR3 size: 13 residues. From germline, CDR1 is SQVTM and CDR2 ANQGSEA. CDR3 sequence: CSATQGRDQPQHF. The CDR3 DNA reads as TGCAGCGCGACTCAGGGGCGGGATCAGCCCCAGCATTTT.

This chain joins TRBV7-9 and TRBJ2-5, with D possibly TRBD2 on 6 matching bases. Germline CDR1 SEHNR, CDR2 FQNEAQ (reference sequence). V was trimmed by 1 base and J by 1 base, leaving 10 bases between them. This CDR3 has 15 amino acids. CDR3: CASSLGGVTQETQYF. DNA for the CDR3: TGTGCCAGCAGCTTAGGCGGGGTGACCCAAGAGACCCAGTACTTC.

This clonotype was recorded many times. The chain employs TRBV15 and TRBJ2-7; 9 positions agree with TRBD2. The junction had 5 bases not matched to a gene; V was cut back by 3 bases and J by 2 bases. Germline V gene data show CDR1 as LNHNV and CDR2 as YYDKDF (reference sequence). CDR3 length: 15 amino acids. CDR3 residues: CATSRDSGGPYEQYF. The CDR3 DNA reads as TGTGCCACCAGCAGGGATAGCGGGGGCCCCTACGAGCAGTACTTC.

This clonotype was recorded at least ten times. No conserved phenylalanine or tryptophan is present at the end of the CDR3, so a read error is the likely explanation. Because the CDR3's place on the DNA is in doubt, the DNA is left out and the CDR3 is given as listed by TCRdb. This rearrangement joins TRBV2 to TRBJ2-7. From its first to its last residue, the CDR3 has 8 amino acids. The V gene's germline CDR1 is SNHLY and CDR2 FYNNEI. CDR3 in amino acids: CASDSGIG.

This clonotype was seen many times. The V and J genes are TRBV7-2 and TRBJ2-3; 8 bases match TRBD2. Germline CDR1 SGHTA, CDR2 FQGNSA. The length of the CDR3 is 15 residues. The V segment lost 0 bases and the J segment 2 bases; nucleotides outside the gene matches: 1. The CDR3 is CASSLAAGVTDTQYF. CDR3 bases: TGTGCCAGCAGCTTAGCAGCGGGAGTCACAGATACGCAGTATTTT.

In its sample, this clonotype was seen many times. The rearrangement uses TRBV6-5 and TRBJ2-5, with 7 bases identical to TRBD2. The CDR3 sequence is 16 residues long. Trimming took 2 bases from V and 5 from J; bases not matched to a gene: 11. Germline V gene sequence: CDR1 MNHEY, CDR2 SVGAGI. The CDR3 sequence: CASSYPEGEGGETQYF. Written as DNA, the CDR3 is TGTGCCAGCAGTTACCCCGAGGGTGAGGGAGGGGAGACCCAGTACTTC.

This clonotype was seen at least ten times. This chain joins TRBV5-5 and TRBJ2-1; 10 bases line up with TRBD1. The CDR3 loop spans 15 amino acids. V lost 4 bases and J lost 8; bases outside the gene matches: 9. Looked up from germline, CDR1 is SGHKS and CDR2 is YYEKEE (reference sequence). The CDR3 DNA reads TGTGCCAGCAGCCTTCTCCGGGACAGGGGTTATGAGCAGTTCTTC. It is translated as CASSLLRDRGYEQFF.

There are a few counts of this clonotype. This chain links TRBV10-1 with TRBJ1-1, with TRBD1 as a possible D gene (5 bases). Germline CDR1 and CDR2: WNHNN and SYGVQD (reference sequence). This CDR3 region has 15 residues. V lost 7 bases and J lost 3, with 18 bases in between. The CDR3 nucleotides read TGCGCCAGCACCCAGGGAGTAGGGGCTTACACTGAAGCTTTCTTT. This encodes CASTQGVGAYTEAFF.